Below are 18 T cell receptor beta chains sequenced from a single sample in a study of PD-L1 blockade in urothelial cancer. Data came from immunoSEQ multiplex PCR; TCRdb stores just in-frame clones and leaves some out. The sample carries some 84,000 clones, more than 75% recorded once. The specimen was PBMCs, collected around atezolizumab (anti-PD-L1) treatment. These receptors were collected from a man in his 70s with urothelial cancer.

Worth noting for this clone: The junction does not match germline at one end; this may be a read error. This rearrangement joins TRBV30 to TRBJ2-2; tentatively, D is TRBD1 (6 bases). The germline V gene has CDR1 GTSNPN and CDR2 SVGIG (reference sequence). This CDR3 has 12 residues. The CDR3 region has the DNA TGTGCCTGGATCCCGATAGGGGGTAAAGGGCTTTTT. Translation: CAWIPIGGKGLF.

This clone was counted between two and nine times. The chain has TRBV10-2 and TRBJ1-2, with a possible D match to TRBD1 (5 bases). Deletions cut 6 bases from V and 8 bases from J, with 16 bases between. The CDR3 contains 13 residues. Germline loops: CDR1 WSHSY, CDR2 SAAADI. Written as DNA, the CDR3 is TGCGCCAGCAGCGTAGGGGAAGCGAGGGGCTACACCTTC. This sequence encodes CASSVGEARGYTF.

The chain joins TRBV19 to TRBJ2-7, with D possibly TRBD1 on 6 matching bases. CDR1 is LNHDA, CDR2 SQIVND, per germline (reference sequence). The V gene lost 7 bases and the J gene lost 0 bases, with 13 bases spanning the gap. The CDR3 contains 14 residues. The DNA of the CDR3 is TGTGCCAGTAATCCCGGGACAAACTCCTACGAGCAGTACTTC. It translates to CASNPGTNSYEQYF.

The V gene is TRBV6-5, the J gene TRBJ1-1; 7 bases map to TRBD1. CDR1 is MNHEY and CDR2 is SVGAGI in the germline V gene. The CDR3 consists of 14 residues. The J segment lost 4 bases and the V segment lost 2 bases, leaving 4 bases of the junction unmatched. The CDR3 loop reads CASSYPGQTTEAFF. The CDR3 nucleotides read TGTGCCAGCAGTTACCCGGGACAGACCACTGAAGCTTTCTTT.

As for this clone: The sample has other DNA sequences that encode this CDR3 too. The chain combines TRBV5-5 with TRBJ1-2; 8 bases map to TRBD1. The V and J ends lost 2 bases and 1 base, in that order; junction bases with no gene match: 1. CDR3 length: 14 residues. The germline gives CDR1 SGHKS, CDR2 YYEKEE (reference sequence). CDR3 loop: CASSFDRGNYGYTF. CDR3 nucleotide sequence: TGTGCCAGCAGCTTCGACAGGGGTAACTATGGCTACACCTTC.

The chain couples TRBV19 to TRBJ1-4; a weak D match, TRBD1 (6 bases). The CDR3 has 15 amino acids. The germline V gene encodes CDR1 LNHDA and CDR2 SQIVND (reference sequence). V shed 6 bases and J shed 4 bases, with 15 bases lying between them. CDR3 amino acids: CASRRQGTNNEKLFF. For the CDR3, the DNA is TGTGCCAGTAGGCGGCAGGGGACAAATAATGAAAAACTGTTTTTT.

CDR3 DNA: TGTGCCAGTAGTATCGGGAGAGGGGAAAGCACTGAAGCTTTCTTT. It encodes CASSIGRGESTEAFF. The chain employs TRBV19 and TRBJ1-1; a possible D gene is TRBD1 (5 bases). Trimming left V 3 bases short and J 4 bases short, with 15 bases between. The CDR3 covers 15 residues. CDR1 and CDR2 (germline): LNHDA, SQIVND (reference sequence).

In its sample, this clone was seen a few times. V and J are TRBV7-2 and TRBJ2-5; a weak D match, TRBD1 (5 bases). Germline values: CDR1 SGHTA, CDR2 FQGNSA. V was pared by 1 base and J by 5 bases, with 11 bases between. This CDR3 spans 14 amino acids. This CDR3 reads CASSLDIGVETQYF. DNA for the CDR3: TGTGCCAGCAGCTTAGATATAGGGGTGGAGACCCAGTACTTC.

This sequence joins TRBV7-8 and TRBJ2-1, with D maybe TRBD2 (6 bases). V was pared by 5 bases and J by 4 bases, with 15 bases between. This CDR3 has 15 residues. CDR1 is SGHVS and CDR2 is FQNEAQ in the germline V gene. The CDR3 nucleotides read TGTGCCAGCAGCCTCGGGTCTAGCGCTTACAATGAGCAGTTCTTC. This codes for CASSLGSSAYNEQFF.

This clone was seen a handful of times. The chain carries TRBV18 and TRBJ1-2; D is perhaps TRBD1 (6 bases). Between the trimmed V and J ends, which lost 3 bases and 4 bases, there was a span of 12 bases. The CDR3 covers 14 residues. Germline CDR1 and CDR2: KGHSH and LQKENI. CDR3 nucleotides: TGTGCCAGCTCACCCTCGGGACAAGCCTATGGCTACACCTTC. Encoded protein: CASSPSGQAYGYTF.

This clone appeared once. This chain connects TRBV6-1 to TRBJ1-1, with a possible D match to TRBD1 (6 bases). Germline CDR1 and CDR2: MNHNS and SASEGT. V lost 3 bases and J 2 bases, leaving 10 bases between the germline ends. CDR3 length: 14 amino acids. CDR3 sequence: CASSETGINTEAFF. CDR3 bases: TGTGCCAGCAGTGAGACAGGTATAAACACTGAAGCTTTCTTT.

The V gene is TRBV11-1, the J gene TRBJ2-5; D may be TRBD2 (5 bases). The germline V gene has CDR1 SGHAT and CDR2 FQDESV (reference sequence). This CDR3 region has 12 residues. V was shortened by 5 bases and J by 7 bases, with 11 bases between the two germline ends. For the CDR3, the DNA is TGTGCCAGCAGCCTTGCGGCGGGGACCCAGTACTTC. Residues: CASSLAAGTQYF.

The chain joins TRBV10-2 to TRBJ2-7, with TRBD1 matching over 9 bases. Germline-derived CDR1 and CDR2 are WSHSY and SAAADI. There are 15 residues in the CDR3. V was clipped by 7 bases and J by 4 bases; unmatched bases: 11. The chain's CDR3 is CASTEAGTGTYEQYF. The CDR3 DNA reads TGCGCCAGCACCGAAGCCGGGACAGGGACTTACGAGCAGTACTTC.

The V and J genes are TRBV6-5 and TRBJ1-4; 8 nucleotides match TRBD1. V was clipped by 7 bases and J by 5 bases; unmatched bases: 6. This CDR3 spans 14 amino acids. Germline V gene data show CDR1 as MNHEY and CDR2 as SVGAGI. The CDR3 coding sequence is TGTGCCAGCACCAGGGACAGGAGAAATGAAAAACTGTTTTTT. It encodes CASTRDRRNEKLFF.

The V call is TRBV7-9, the J call TRBJ2-1; 13 bases align to TRBD2. CDR3 length equals 17 residues. Trimming cost V 10 bases and J 8 bases; bases outside gene matches: 17. CDR1 SEHNR and CDR2 FQNEAQ come from the germline V gene (reference sequence). The CDR3 reads CAITPRTSGSRVDEQFF. CDR3 sequence (DNA): TGTGCCATTACGCCACGGACTAGCGGGAGTAGAGTCGATGAGCAGTTCTTC.

The chain links TRBV4-3 to TRBJ2-5; TRBD1 is a possible D gene (5 bases). Judging by the DNA end, TRBJ2-7 fits better; the J call may be wrong. Germline CDR1 LGHNA, CDR2 YSLEER. The CDR3 runs 14 residues. In nucleotides, the CDR3 is TGCGCCAGCAGCCAAGATCGTAAGGGGCGCGAGCAGTACTTC. Translating gives CASSQDRKGREQYF.

The chain links TRBV29-1 to TRBJ1-4; TRBD1 matches at 9 bases. This CDR3 is 16 amino acids long. Germline CDR1 is SQVTM and CDR2 is ANQGSEA. The V gene end was trimmed by 1 base and the J gene end by 4 bases; junction bases not matched to a gene: 7. The CDR3: CSVEVTGGFNNEKLFF. The CDR3, as DNA: TGCAGCGTTGAAGTCACAGGGGGCTTTAATAATGAAAAACTGTTTTTT.

V usage is TRBV7-3 and J usage is TRBJ2-1; D perhaps matches TRBD2 (6 bases). Germline CDR1 SGHTA, CDR2 FQGTGA. Trimming shortened V by 5 bases and J by 8 bases, and 16 bases separated the two germline ends. The CDR3 has 14 residues. The CDR3 here is CASSGGVEVDEQFF. In DNA form, the CDR3 reads TGTGCCAGCAGCGGCGGGGTCGAGGTGGATGAGCAGTTCTTC. Full variable domain (rest looked up from reference TRBV7-3 and TRBJ2-1): GAGVSQTPSNKVTEKGKYVELRCDPISGHTALYWYRQSLGQGPEFLIYFQGTGAADDSGLPNDRFFAVRPEGSVSTLKIQRTERGDSAVYLCASSGGVEVDEQFFGPGTRLTVL.